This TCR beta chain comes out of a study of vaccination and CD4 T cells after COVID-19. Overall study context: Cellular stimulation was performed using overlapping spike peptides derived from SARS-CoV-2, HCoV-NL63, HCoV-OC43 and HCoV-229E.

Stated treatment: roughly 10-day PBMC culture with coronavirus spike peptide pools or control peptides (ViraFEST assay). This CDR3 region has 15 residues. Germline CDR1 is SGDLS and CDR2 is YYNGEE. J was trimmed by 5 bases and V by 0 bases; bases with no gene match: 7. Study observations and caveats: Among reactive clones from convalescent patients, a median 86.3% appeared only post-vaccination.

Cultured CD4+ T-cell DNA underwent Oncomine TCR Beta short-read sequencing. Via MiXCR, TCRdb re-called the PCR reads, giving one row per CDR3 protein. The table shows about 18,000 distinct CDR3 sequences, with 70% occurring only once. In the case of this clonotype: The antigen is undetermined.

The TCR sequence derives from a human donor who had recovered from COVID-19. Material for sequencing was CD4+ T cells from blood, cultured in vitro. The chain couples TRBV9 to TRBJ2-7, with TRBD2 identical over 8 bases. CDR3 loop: CASSVGGGRLDEQYF. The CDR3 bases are TGTGCCAGCAGCGTAGGTGGCGGGAGGTTGGACGAGCAGTACTTC. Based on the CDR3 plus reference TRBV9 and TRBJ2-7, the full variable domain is DSGVTQTPKHLITATGQRVTLRCSPRSGDLSVYWYQQSLDQGLQFLIQYYNGEERAKGNILERFSAQQFPDLHSELNLSSLELGDSALYFCASSVGGGRLDEQYFGPGTRLTVT.